These 18 T cell receptor beta chains originate from one sample sequenced in a study of T cells in Graves' hyperthyroidism and ophthalmopathy. Researchers amplified the TCR beta CDR3 regions from RNA transcripts. First-round RT-PCR of the TCR CDR3 relied on the HTBI primer set. One entry per CDR3 protein results from TCRdb running MiXCR on the multiplex PCR reads. The sample includes about 560,000 distinct CDR3 sequences, 16% of them seen just once. The sequenced material came from blood. The receptor source for this set is a woman aged 18 to 35 with Graves' hyperthyroidism.

CDR3 sequence: CASPEGNSNTEAFF. CDR3 nucleotides: TGTGCCAGCCCGGAGGGAAACTCAAACACTGAAGCTTTCTTT. The chain joins TRBV7-9 to TRBJ1-1; no clear D. CDR3 length: 14 amino acids. The germline gives CDR1 SEHNR, CDR2 FQNEAQ (reference sequence). Trimming left V 8 bases short and J 2 bases short, with 15 bases between. Full variable domain (remainder filled in from reference TRBV7-9 and TRBJ1-1): DTGVSQNPRHKITKRGQNVTFRCDPISEHNRLYWYRQTLGQGPEFLTYFQNEAQLEKSRLLSDRFSAERPKGSFSTLEIQRTEQGDSAMYLCASPEGNSNTEAFFGQGTRLTVV.

The rearrangement joins TRBV24-1 to TRBJ2-2; the match to TRBD1 covers 7 bases. The trim removed 4 bases at V and 2 bases at J, leaving 6 bases unmatched. Per germline, CDR1 KGHDR and CDR2 SFDVKD. The CDR3 loop spans 16 amino acids. CDR3 amino acids: CATSDPTGINTGELFF. The CDR3 coding sequence is TGTGCCACCAGTGACCCGACAGGGATAAACACCGGGGAGCTGTTTTTT.

Points on this clonotype: This may be a read error: a much more frequent sequence differs by one nucleotide. J is TRBJ1-6 and V is TRBV7-9; perhaps TRBD1 as D (5 bases). Germline-derived CDR1 and CDR2 are SEHNR and FQNEAQ (reference sequence). This CDR3 has 14 residues. The CDR3 loop reads CASSSTVARSPLYF. The CDR3 DNA sequence: TGTGCCAGCAGCTCGACAGTCGCGCGTTCACCCCTCTACTTT.

This chain uses TRBV11-2 with TRBJ1-1; D might be TRBD1 (6 bases). The CDR3 sequence is 15 residues long. The germline CDR1 and CDR2 sequences are SGHAT and FQNNGV. The ends were cut back, 7 bases at V and 1 base at J, with 16 bases in the middle. The CDR3 coding sequence is TGTGCCAGCACTATTGGGGGCCTACGGAACACTGAAGCTTTCTTT. It translates to CASTIGGLRNTEAFF.

This clonotype came up many times. The chain employs TRBV11-2 and TRBJ2-7, with 7 bases lining up with TRBD1. This CDR3 is built from 13 residues. Germline V gives CDR1 SGHAT, CDR2 FQNNGV. The junction had 3 bases not matched to a gene; V was cut back by 4 bases and J by 3 bases. CDR3 in DNA: TGTGCCAGCAGCTCAGGGGGTGTCTACGAGCAGTACTTC. Translating gives CASSSGGVYEQYF.

CDR3 in DNA: TGTGCCAGCAGTTACGTGGGACTAGCGGGAGCAGGGGCCAACGTCCTGACTTTC. This codes for CASSYVGLAGAGANVLTF. The V and J genes are TRBV6-5 and TRBJ2-6; 14 bases are shared with TRBD2. This CDR3 region has 18 residues. The germline CDR1 and CDR2 sequences are MNHEY and SVGAGI. The junction had 4 bases not matched to a gene; V was cut back by 2 bases and J by 4 bases.

This clonotype occurred once. One base away lies a much larger clone, so this may be a sequencing read error. The rearrangement links TRBV5-8 to TRBJ1-4; no firm D call. Per germline, CDR1 SGHTS and CDR2 YDEGEE. This CDR3 has 14 amino acids. CDR3 coding DNA: TGTGCCAGCAGTTATATGGACCCGGGTGAAAATCTGTTTTTT. Protein product: CASSYMDPGENLFF.

This clonotype was picked up many times. The V gene is TRBV7-8, the J gene TRBJ1-1, with D maybe TRBD1 (6 bases). V was shortened by 5 bases and J by 5 bases, with 12 bases between the two germline ends. This CDR3 contains 13 residues. Germline CDR1 is SGHVS and CDR2 is FQNEAQ. The CDR3 DNA follows: TGTGCCAGCAGCAGGGGGTTTTTGACTGAAGCTTTCTTT. Amino acid sequence: CASSRGFLTEAFF.

This clonotype has more than one count but fewer than ten. The rearrangement uses TRBV7-9 and TRBJ1-3; weak D call: TRBD1 (6 bases). The V gene lost 2 bases and the J gene lost 8 bases, with 13 bases spanning the gap. CDR1 is SEHNR and CDR2 is FQNEAQ in the germline V gene (reference sequence). The CDR3 spans 14 residues. CDR3 sequence (DNA): TGTGCCAGCAGCTTATCAGGGGCGTTGGACACCATATATTTT. Its translation is CASSLSGALDTIYF.

The chain combines TRBV24-1 with TRBJ1-3; 9 nucleotides agree with TRBD1. Germline loops: CDR1 KGHDR, CDR2 SFDVKD. J gave up 7 bases and V 7 bases, and 4 bases lay outside the gene matches. The CDR3 contains 13 residues. DNA of the CDR3: TGTGCCACCAGGGACAGGGGAGGGAACACCATATATTTT. It yields the protein CATRDRGGNTIYF.

Ten or more counts support this clonotype. The gene calls are TRBV2 and TRBJ2-1, with TRBD2 matching over 7 bases. Germline assignment: CDR1 SNHLY and CDR2 FYNNEI. CDR3 size: 16 residues. With V trimmed by 5 bases and J by 6 bases, 13 bases remained unmatched. The DNA for the CDR3 is TGTGCCAGCAGTCCACGGACTAGTACGCAAAGCAATGAGCAGTTCTTC. Translated, it gives CASSPRTSTQSNEQFF.

This clonotype was seen a handful of times. The chain combines TRBV19 with TRBJ1-1; unclear D gene. The CDR3 runs 14 residues. V was cut by 3 bases and J by 3 bases, with 11 bases left in between. From germline, CDR1 is LNHDA and CDR2 SQIVND (reference sequence). The CDR3 region has the DNA TGTGCCAGTAGTATGACGGATGGGGACACTGAAGCTTTCTTT. Encoded protein: CASSMTDGDTEAFF.

This clonotype was recorded once. This sequence joins TRBV6-1 and TRBJ2-5, with TRBD2 identical over 11 bases. There are 15 residues in the CDR3. Trimming at V came to 8 bases and at J to 5 bases, leaving 10 bases not matched to a gene. In germline, CDR1 is MNHNS, CDR2 SASEGT. CDR3 sequence: CASRRGLAGGETQYF. The CDR3 coding sequence is TGTGCCAGCCGTCGAGGCCTAGCGGGGGGTGAGACCCAGTACTTC.

The sample holds many counts of this clonotype. The rearrangement links TRBV11-1 to TRBJ2-5, with 8 bases aligning to TRBD2. The CDR3 spans 15 residues. Germline V gene lookup returns CDR1 SGHAT and CDR2 FQDESV (reference sequence). V dropped 3 bases and J dropped 4; count of bases not matched to a gene: 7. CDR3 sequence: CASSFLAGGRETQYF. DNA of the CDR3: TGTGCCAGCAGCTTCCTTGCGGGAGGAAGAGAGACCCAGTACTTC.

This clonotype was recorded many times. V and J are TRBV5-1 and TRBJ1-1; D unclear. The V end was cut by 5 bases, the J end by 1 base, with 9 bases between. This CDR3 has 13 amino acids. Germline lookup yields CDR1 SGHRS and CDR2 YFSETQ. CDR3 loop: CASSRYGNTEAFF. The CDR3 DNA reads TGCGCCAGCAGTCGTTACGGGAACACTGAAGCTTTCTTT.

The chain combines TRBV7-9 with TRBJ2-5; 10 nucleotides align to TRBD1. The germline V gene encodes CDR1 SEHNR and CDR2 FQNEAQ (reference sequence). CDR3 size: 15 residues. V dropped 5 bases and J dropped 5; count of bases not matched to a gene: 8. This CDR3 reads CASSRDRGVSETQYF. CDR3 DNA sequence: TGTGCCAGCAGCCGGGACAGGGGTGTCTCGGAGACCCAGTACTTC.

This clonotype was detected ten times or more. The chain joins TRBV7-8 to TRBJ2-7, with D maybe TRBD1 (6 bases). V was pared by 5 bases and J by 5 bases, with 13 bases between. The CDR3 totals 13 residues. Germline CDR1 is SGHVS and CDR2 is FQNEAQ. The CDR3 DNA reads as TGTGCCAGCAGCCCGGGACACCTTGACGAGCAGTACTTC. The encoded protein is CASSPGHLDEQYF.

V is TRBV10-3 and J is TRBJ2-7; 8 bases fit TRBD1. This CDR3 has 13 residues. The V segment lost 6 bases and the J segment 5 bases; nucleotides outside the gene matches: 6. Germline CDR1 and CDR2: ENHRY and SYGVKD. The CDR3 loop reads CAIREGTGDEQYF. DNA for the CDR3: TGTGCCATCAGAGAAGGGACAGGCGACGAGCAGTACTTC.